One and the same sample provided the 12 T cell receptor beta chains below, sequenced in a study of T-cell reconstitution after alpha-beta-depleted transplantation in children. This sample's TCRbeta library carried unique molecular identifier barcodes. TCRdb re-called the PCR reads through MiXCR, storing one row per CDR3 protein. The data contain about 980,000 distinct CDR3 sequences, about 29% of them singletons. The sequences come from PBMCs, mostly from graft donor cells, collected 360 days after TCRalphabeta/CD19-depleted stem cell transplant. All receptors derive from a boy under three years old who had a stem cell transplant for SCID, so the T cells may come from the graft donor.

The rearrangement links TRBV5-1 to TRBJ1-2; D is perhaps TRBD1 (6 bases). The CDR3 loop spans 14 amino acids. Between the trimmed V and J ends, which lost 0 bases and 6 bases, there was a span of 12 bases. CDR1 is SGHRS, CDR2 YFSETQ, per germline. CDR3 DNA: TGCGCCAGCAGCTTGGTAGGACAGACAAATGGCTACACCTTC. This encodes CASSLVGQTNGYTF.

The V and J genes are TRBV18 and TRBJ1-1; D may be TRBD1 (6 bases). Per germline, CDR1 KGHSH and CDR2 LQKENI. V dropped 5 bases and J dropped 3 bases, with 13 bases sitting between them. The CDR3 is 14 amino acids. The CDR3 bases are TGTGCCAGCTCATCCTTGACAGGAGACACTGAAGCTTTCTTT. Its protein product is CASSSLTGDTEAFF.

The chain combines TRBV5-1 with TRBJ2-3; D not resolved. Germline values: CDR1 SGHRS, CDR2 YFSETQ. This CDR3 is 14 amino acids long. The V end lost 2 bases, the J end lost 5 bases, and 12 bases lay between the germline ends. CDR3 amino acids: CASSLERVGDTQYF. CDR3 bases: TGCGCCAGCAGCTTAGAAAGGGTCGGAGATACGCAGTATTTT.

This clonotype was observed a few times. The genes are TRBV7-2 and TRBJ1-6, with a tentative D call TRBD1 (5 bases). The CDR3 is 16 residues long. V was clipped by 0 bases and J by 7 bases, with 13 bases between them. The germline V gene has CDR1 SGHTA and CDR2 FQGNSA. The CDR3 DNA follows: TGTGCCAGCAGCTTAGCATTCGGGACGGTGAATTCACCCCTCCACTTT. It specifies CASSLAFGTVNSPLHF. Full variable domain (remainder filled in from reference TRBV7-2 and TRBJ1-6): GAGVSQSPSNKVTEKGKDVELRCDPISGHTALYWYRQSLGQGLEFLIYFQGNSAPDKSGLPSDRFSAERTGGSVSTLTIQRTQQEDSAVYLCASSLAFGTVNSPLHFGNGTRLTVT.

The V gene is TRBV18, the J gene TRBJ1-1; D might be TRBD1 (6 bases). V was pared by 0 bases and J by 6 bases, with 14 bases between. CDR3 length: 15 residues. Germline V CDR1 and CDR2: KGHSH, LQKENI. CDR3 loop: CASSPPTGARAEAFF. The CDR3, as DNA: TGTGCCAGCTCACCACCGACGGGGGCGAGAGCTGAAGCTTTCTTT.

This clonotype occurred many times. The V and J genes are TRBV7-3 and TRBJ2-1; maybe TRBD2 (5 bases). Germline CDR1 is SGHTA and CDR2 is FQGTGA. This CDR3 region has 13 residues. The V gene lost 0 bases and the J gene lost 9 bases, with 9 bases spanning the gap. The CDR3 protein is CASSLTHGVEQFF. The DNA for the CDR3 is TGTGCCAGCAGCTTAACTCACGGGGTTGAGCAGTTCTTC.

The sample holds a few counts of this clonotype. The V and J genes are TRBV12-3 or TRBV12-4 and TRBJ1-6, with TRBD1 identical over 8 bases. This CDR3 comprises 16 residues. The J segment lost 9 bases and the V segment lost 5 bases, leaving 12 bases of the junction unmatched. CDR3 in DNA: TGTGCCAGCAGTCGGCTCGTGACAGGGGAGATTTCACCCCTCCACTTT. This gives the protein CASSRLVTGEISPLHF.

This clonotype has only a few counts. The V gene is TRBV2, the J gene TRBJ2-1; 9 bases are shared with TRBD2. The J segment lost 8 bases and the V segment lost 8 bases, leaving 10 bases of the junction unmatched. This CDR3 is built from 14 residues. The germline gives CDR1 SNHLY, CDR2 FYNNEI. The CDR3 sequence is CASSAREGSDEQFF. The CDR3 DNA is TGTGCCAGCTCGGCGCGGGAGGGCTCCGATGAGCAGTTCTTC.

This clonotype has only a few counts. The rearrangement uses TRBV20-1 and TRBJ2-5, with D perhaps matching TRBD1 or TRBD2 (5 bases each). Trimming shortened V by 0 bases and J by 2 bases, and 13 bases separated the two germline ends. The CDR3 has 15 amino acids. CDR1 and CDR2 (germline): DFQATT, SNEGSKA (reference sequence). The CDR3 loop reads CSARDMGVPQETQYF. In DNA form, the CDR3 reads TGCAGTGCTAGAGATATGGGGGTCCCTCAAGAGACCCAGTACTTC.

There are many counts of this clonotype. The chain couples TRBV7-6 to TRBJ2-1, with D unresolved. With 4 bases removed from V and 6 bases from J, the gap between germline ends came to 7 bases. The CDR3 is made up of 12 amino acids. Germline CDR1 and CDR2: SGHVS and FNYEAQ. As DNA, the CDR3 is TGTGCCAGCAGCTCCCCCCGCAATGAGCAGTTCTTC. This gives the protein CASSSPRNEQFF.

This clonotype was observed a few times. V and J are TRBV20-1 and TRBJ2-3, with 10 positions matching TRBD2. Germline V gene data show CDR1 as DFQATT and CDR2 as SNEGSKA (reference sequence). This CDR3 contains 17 residues. With V trimmed by 2 bases and J by 2 bases, 10 bases remained unmatched. For the CDR3, the DNA is TGCAGTGCTAGACCCCCCTCCGGACTAGCGGTCACAGATACGCAGTATTTT. Protein sequence: CSARPPSGLAVTDTQYF.

This clonotype came up a few times. The chain is built from TRBV12-3 or TRBV12-4 and TRBJ2-5, with D unresolved. The ends were cut back, 3 bases at V and 3 bases at J, with 5 bases in the middle. This CDR3 contains 12 residues. As DNA, the CDR3 is TGTGCCAGCAGTTTTTTAGAAGAGACCCAGTACTTC. As protein: CASSFLEETQYF.